Each of the 3 T cell receptor beta chains below was sequenced from the same sample in a study of T cells in Graves' hyperthyroidism and ophthalmopathy. It was RNA transcripts that yielded the amplified TCR beta CDR3 regions. HTBI primers were used for first-round RT-PCR of the TCR CDR3. TCRdb re-called the multiplex PCR reads through MiXCR, storing one row per CDR3 protein. The sample lists around 520,000 distinct CDR3 sequences, about 14% occurring once. The specimen sequenced was blood. Receptors originate from a woman aged 40 to 49 with Graves' hyperthyroidism.

This clonotype occurred many times. The CDR3 DNA reads TGTGCCAGCAGAGGACAGAGCCCTAACTATGGCTACACCTTC. Translation gives CASRGQSPNYGYTF. J is TRBJ1-2 and V is TRBV2; perhaps TRBD1 as D (6 bases). V was trimmed by 6 bases and J by 0 bases, leaving 11 bases between them. CDR3 length equals 14 residues. The germline V gene encodes CDR1 SNHLY and CDR2 FYNNEI.

This clonotype was recorded at least ten times. This sequence joins TRBV2 and TRBJ2-6; no reliable D call. Trimming pared 3 bases from V and 0 bases from J, leaving 12 bases between. The CDR3 sequence is 17 residues long. CDR1 is SNHLY, CDR2 FYNNEI, per germline. The CDR3 DNA reads as TGTGCCAGCAGTGACAAGGCGCGGAACTCTGGGGCCAACGTCCTGACTTTC. It specifies CASSDKARNSGANVLTF.

The chain has TRBV28 and TRBJ1-1, with 9 bases lining up with TRBD1. Germline-derived CDR1 and CDR2 are MDHEN and SYDVKM. The CDR3 is 16 residues long. Losses at the gene ends were 5 bases for V and 5 bases for J; bases not matched to a gene: 12. The chain's CDR3 is CASSPRPGQGRTEAFF. CDR3 coding DNA: TGTGCCAGCAGTCCCCGTCCCGGACAGGGGAGGACTGAAGCTTTCTTT.